The present T cell receptor beta chain was sequenced within a study of blood T cell repertoires in COVID-19. Across the study: COVID-19 samples, acute and convalescent, were from the United States, Italy and Spain. Nucleic acid was either cDNA or gDNA, and it came from T cells, B-cell-depleted T cells, or PBMCs.

TCRdb's table, derived via immunoSEQ multiplex PCR, lists solely in-frame clones and lacks some. Found here are around 700,000 clones, 85% to 90% of them singletons; the top ten hold roughly 0.25%. The source of this sequence is a woman aged 18-29 years with acute or convalescent COVID-19. The sequenced sample was peripheral blood.

This chain's CDR3 is CASSERWTSGGAGETQYF. The DNA for the CDR3 is TGTGCCAGCAGTGAACGGTGGACTAGCGGGGGGGCGGGAGAGACCCAGTACTTC. The V and J genes are TRBV6-1 and TRBJ2-5; 15 bases are shared with TRBD2. The CDR3 contains 18 residues. V was pared by 2 bases and J by 4 bases, with 8 bases of the junction left unmatched. Germline CDR1 and CDR2: MNHNS and SASEGT.